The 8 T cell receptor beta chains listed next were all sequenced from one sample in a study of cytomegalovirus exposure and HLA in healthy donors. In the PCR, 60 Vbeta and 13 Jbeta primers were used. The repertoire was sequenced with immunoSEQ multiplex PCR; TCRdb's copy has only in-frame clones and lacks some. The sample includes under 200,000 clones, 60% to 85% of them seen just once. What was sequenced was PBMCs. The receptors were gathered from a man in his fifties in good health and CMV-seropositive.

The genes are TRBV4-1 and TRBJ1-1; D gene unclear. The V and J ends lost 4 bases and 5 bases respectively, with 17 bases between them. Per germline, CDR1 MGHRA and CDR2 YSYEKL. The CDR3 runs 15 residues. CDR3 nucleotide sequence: TGCGCCAGCAGCCTCCGTGGCGGGATCGGGACTGAAGCTTTCTTT. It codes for CASSLRGGIGTEAFF.

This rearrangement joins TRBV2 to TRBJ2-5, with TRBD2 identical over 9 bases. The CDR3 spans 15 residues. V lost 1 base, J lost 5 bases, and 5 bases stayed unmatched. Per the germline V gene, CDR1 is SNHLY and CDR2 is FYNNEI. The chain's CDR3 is CASSEGRGGGETQYF. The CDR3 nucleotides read TGTGCCAGCAGTGAAGGGCGGGGGGGCGGTGAGACCCAGTACTTC.

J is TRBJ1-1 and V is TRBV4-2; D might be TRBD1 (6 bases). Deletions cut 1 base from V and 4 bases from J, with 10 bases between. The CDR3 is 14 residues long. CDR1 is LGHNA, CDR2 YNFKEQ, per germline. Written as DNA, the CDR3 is TGTGCCAGCAGCCAAGCGGCAGGGGTCACTGAAGCTTTCTTT. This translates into CASSQAAGVTEAFF.

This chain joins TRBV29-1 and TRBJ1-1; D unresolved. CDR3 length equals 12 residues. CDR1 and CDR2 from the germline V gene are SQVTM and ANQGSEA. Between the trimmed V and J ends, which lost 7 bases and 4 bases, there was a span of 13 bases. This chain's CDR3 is CSGGTGGTEAFF. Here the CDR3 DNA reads TGCAGCGGAGGTACGGGTGGCACTGAAGCTTTCTTT.

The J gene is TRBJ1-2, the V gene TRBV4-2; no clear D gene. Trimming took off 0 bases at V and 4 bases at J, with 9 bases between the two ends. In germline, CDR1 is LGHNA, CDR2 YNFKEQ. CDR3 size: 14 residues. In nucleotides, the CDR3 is TGTGCCAGCAGCCAAGAATCCATCGGCTATGGCTACACCTTC. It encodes CASSQESIGYGYTF.

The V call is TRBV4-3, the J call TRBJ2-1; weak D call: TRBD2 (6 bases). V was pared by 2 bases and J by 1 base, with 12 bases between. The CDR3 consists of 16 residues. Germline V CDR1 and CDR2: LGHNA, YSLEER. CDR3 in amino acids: CASSQTGGISYNEQFF. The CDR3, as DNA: TGCGCCAGCAGCCAAACCGGGGGAATTTCCTACAATGAGCAGTTCTTC.

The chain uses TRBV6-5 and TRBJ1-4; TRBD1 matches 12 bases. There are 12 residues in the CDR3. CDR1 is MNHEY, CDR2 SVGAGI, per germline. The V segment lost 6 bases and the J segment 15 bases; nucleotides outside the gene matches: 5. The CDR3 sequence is CASRLGQGALFF. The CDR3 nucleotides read TGTGCCAGCAGACTGGGACAGGGGGCTTTGTTTTTT.

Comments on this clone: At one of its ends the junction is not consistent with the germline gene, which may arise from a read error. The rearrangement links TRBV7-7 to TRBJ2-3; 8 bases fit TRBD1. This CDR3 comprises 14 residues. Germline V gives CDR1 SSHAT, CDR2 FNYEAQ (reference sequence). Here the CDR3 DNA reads TGTGCTAGCAGCCTACGGACAGGGACAGATACGCAGTATTTT. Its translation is CASSLRTGTDTQYF.